This T cell receptor (beta chain) was obtained from a study of OX40 agonist ivuxolimab in advanced cancers. At the level of the study: Patients were given ivuxolimab, an antibody that agonizes OX40 (CD134). A diagnosis of hepatocellular carcinoma, melanoma, renal cell or head and neck cancer was present in dose-escalation patients. Intravenous ivuxolimab was administered to patients every 2 weeks at 0.01 to 10 mg/kg.

For this clone: Its specificity is unknown.

Overall study findings and caveats: Averaging showed that CD8+ T cells had more expanded clones than CD4+ did.

The repertoire was sequenced with immunoSEQ multiplex PCR; TCRdb's copy has only in-frame clones and lacks some. The sample holds about 83,000 clones, about 81% seen once. The length of the CDR3 is 14 residues. Germline lookup yields CDR1 KGHSH and CDR2 LQKENI. The V and J ends lost 0 bases and 6 bases respectively, with 8 bases between them. Source: CD4+ or CD8+ T cells sorted from blood, taken in a trial of the OX40 agonist ivuxolimab. The TCR originated in an adult with an advanced solid tumor such as melanoma, head and neck, liver or kidney cancer. The rearrangement uses TRBV18 and TRBJ1-4; no clear D. The CDR3 reads CASSPPEADEKLFF. DNA of the CDR3: TGTGCCAGCTCACCACCGGAGGCCGATGAAAAACTGTTTTTT.